Presented here are 14 T cell receptor beta chains from one specimen sequenced in a study of circulating and synovial CD4+ cells in juvenile arthritis. Here immunoSEQ multiplex PCR was the method, and the copy in TCRdb shows in-frame clones only, minus some. The data contain around 32,000 clones, nearly 97% of them singletons. Sequenced input: CD4+ T cells from blood. Receptor source: a human donor with juvenile idiopathic arthritis.

This chain connects TRBV6-5 to TRBJ1-3, with 8 bases aligning to TRBD1. This CDR3 is 14 amino acids long. The J segment lost 4 bases and the V segment lost 5 bases, leaving 4 bases of the junction unmatched. The germline V gene encodes CDR1 MNHEY and CDR2 SVGAGI. The CDR3 DNA reads TGTGCCAGCAGTCGACAGGGGTCAGGAAACACCATATATTTT. Its protein product is CASSRQGSGNTIYF.

V gene TRBV2 combines with J gene TRBJ1-5; TRBD1 is a possible D gene (5 bases). This CDR3 is built from 14 residues. V lost 8 bases and J lost 6, with 17 bases in between. Germline CDR1 SNHLY, CDR2 FYNNEI. This CDR3 is CASHGGGEGQPQHF. CDR3 nucleotide sequence: TGTGCCAGCCACGGGGGAGGGGAAGGTCAGCCCCAGCATTTT.

This chain joins TRBV7-2 and TRBJ1-2; 11 bases are a match to TRBD1. Germline trimming cut 4 bases from V and 5 bases from J; bases unmatched to any gene: 3. The CDR3 covers 14 residues. From germline, CDR1 is SGHTA and CDR2 FQGNSA. Here the CDR3 reads CASSSGQGAYGYTF. For the CDR3, the DNA is TGTGCCAGCAGCTCCGGACAGGGGGCATATGGCTACACCTTC.

The chain recombines TRBV7-8 with TRBJ1-2; D perhaps matches TRBD1 (5 bases). Germline CDR1 SGHVS, CDR2 FQNEAQ. Trimming took 5 bases from V and 4 from J, leaving 20 bases between them. The CDR3 is 16 amino acids. The CDR3: CASSRGSGALIYGYTF. The CDR3 bases are TGTGCCAGCAGCCGAGGGAGCGGGGCGTTGATCTATGGCTACACCTTC.

This chain uses TRBV2 with TRBJ1-5, with D tentatively TRBD1 (6 bases). This CDR3 contains 12 residues. Germline V gene sequence: CDR1 SNHLY, CDR2 FYNNEI. Trimming pared 7 bases from V and 8 bases from J, leaving 12 bases between. Here the CDR3 DNA reads TGTGCCAGCAAATACAGGGCTGAGCCCCAGCATTTT. Protein: CASKYRAEPQHF.

The chain uses TRBV5-1 and TRBJ1-1; 8 bases map to TRBD1. V lost 4 bases, J lost 6 bases, and 11 bases stayed unmatched. The CDR3 runs 15 residues. Germline loops: CDR1 SGHRS, CDR2 YFSETQ. CDR3 in amino acids: CASSQGTGPGAEAFF. The CDR3, as DNA: TGCGCCAGCAGCCAAGGGACAGGCCCCGGCGCTGAAGCTTTCTTT. The whole variable domain, remainder taken from reference TRBV5-1 and TRBJ1-1, is KAGVTQTPRYLIKTRGQQVTLSCSPISGHRSVSWYQQTPGQGLQFLFEYFSETQRNKGNFPGRFSGRQFSNSRSEMNVSTLELGDSALYLCASSQGTGPGAEAFFGQGTRLTVV.

The chain is built from TRBV10-3 and TRBJ2-1, with 13 bases aligning to TRBD2. Germline CDR1 and CDR2: ENHRY and SYGVKD. The CDR3 consists of 15 residues. V gave up 10 bases and J gave up 4 bases; unmatched junction bases: 7. The CDR3 DNA sequence: TGTGCCACCAGGACTAGCGGGGGACCTTACAATGAGCAGTTCTTC. Translation: CATRTSGGPYNEQFF.

The V and J genes are TRBV7-2 and TRBJ2-5, with 10 bases aligning to TRBD2. The junction had 10 bases not matched to a gene; V was cut back by 5 bases and J by 4 bases. From germline, CDR1 is SGHTA and CDR2 FQGNSA. The CDR3 sequence is 16 residues long. The DNA for the CDR3 is TGTGCCAGCAGCGCCTCACTAGCGGGGTTTCGAGAGACCCAGTACTTC. Residues: CASSASLAGFRETQYF.

This chain connects TRBV5-1 to TRBJ1-1; D is possibly TRBD1 (6 bases). CDR3 length: 15 amino acids. V was cut by 4 bases and J by 1 base, with 14 bases left in between. CDR1 SGHRS and CDR2 YFSETQ come from the germline V gene. This CDR3 reads CASSPRGGGNTEAFF. The CDR3 coding sequence is TGCGCCAGCAGCCCGCGAGGGGGGGGGAACACTGAAGCTTTCTTT.

The chain has TRBV5-1 and TRBJ1-2; D is unclear. This CDR3 spans 16 amino acids. CDR1 SGHRS and CDR2 YFSETQ come from the germline V gene. The germline V and J ends were trimmed by 4 bases and 4 bases, with 20 bases remaining between them. The CDR3 nucleotides are TGCGCCAGCAGCCCCGCTTCGGGAGGGATCGGCTATGGCTACACCTTC. It codes for CASSPASGGIGYGYTF.

This sequence joins TRBV10-3 and TRBJ2-1; possibly TRBD2 for D (6 bases). The CDR3 loop spans 12 amino acids. The V and J ends lost 2 bases and 15 bases respectively, with 14 bases between them. Germline-derived CDR1 and CDR2 are ENHRY and SYGVKD. CDR3 nucleotide sequence: TGTGCCATCAGTGAGGGGACTCATTCATTGTTCTTC. Amino acids: CAISEGTHSLFF.

The chain combines TRBV9 with TRBJ1-2, with 7 positions matching TRBD1. CDR3 length equals 14 residues. Losses at the gene ends were 4 bases for V and 7 bases for J; bases not matched to a gene: 10. Germline loops: CDR1 SGDLS, CDR2 YYNGEE. The CDR3 DNA is TGTGCCAGCAGCCCAGGGACAGTTCGTTCTGGCTACACCTTC. As protein: CASSPGTVRSGYTF.

This clone was recorded only once. The chain is built from TRBV28 and TRBJ2-3, with 9 bases identical to TRBD1. CDR3 size: 18 residues. With 4 bases clipped from V and 5 bases from J, the junction kept 16 bases outside the gene matches. Germline values: CDR1 MDHEN, CDR2 SYDVKM. This chain's CDR3 is CASSSDRGTYWGQDTQYF. The CDR3 nucleotides are TGTGCCAGCAGTTCGGACAGGGGAACCTATTGGGGGCAAGATACGCAGTATTTT.

V and J are TRBV18 and TRBJ2-5; TRBD2 is a possible D gene (5 bases). This CDR3 is built from 15 residues. V gave up 2 bases and J gave up 5 bases, with 15 bases separating them. CDR1 is KGHSH and CDR2 is LQKENI in the germline V gene. In nucleotides, the CDR3 is TGTGCCAGCTCACCATATAAGACTTCGGGGGAGACCCAGTACTTC. Translation gives CASSPYKTSGETQYF.